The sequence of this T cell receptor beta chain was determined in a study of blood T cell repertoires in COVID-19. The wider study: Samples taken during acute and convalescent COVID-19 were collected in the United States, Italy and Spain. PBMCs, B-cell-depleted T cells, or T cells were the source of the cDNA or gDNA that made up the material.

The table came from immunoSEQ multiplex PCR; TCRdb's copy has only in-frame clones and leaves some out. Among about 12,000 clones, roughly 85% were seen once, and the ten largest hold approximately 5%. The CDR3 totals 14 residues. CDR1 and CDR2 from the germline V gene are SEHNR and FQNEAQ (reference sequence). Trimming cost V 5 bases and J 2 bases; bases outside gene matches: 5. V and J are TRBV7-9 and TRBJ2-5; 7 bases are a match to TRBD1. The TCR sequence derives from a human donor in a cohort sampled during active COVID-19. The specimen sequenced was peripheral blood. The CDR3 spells CASSGWDRQETQYF. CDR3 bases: TGTGCCAGCAGCGGATGGGACAGACAAGAGACCCAGTACTTC. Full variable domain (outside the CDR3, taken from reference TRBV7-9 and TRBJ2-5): DTGVSQNPRHKITKRGQNVTFRCDPISEHNRLYWYRQTLGQGPEFLTYFQNEAQLEKSRLLSDRFSAERPKGSFSTLEIQRTEQGDSAMYLCASSGWDRQETQYFGPGTRLLVL.